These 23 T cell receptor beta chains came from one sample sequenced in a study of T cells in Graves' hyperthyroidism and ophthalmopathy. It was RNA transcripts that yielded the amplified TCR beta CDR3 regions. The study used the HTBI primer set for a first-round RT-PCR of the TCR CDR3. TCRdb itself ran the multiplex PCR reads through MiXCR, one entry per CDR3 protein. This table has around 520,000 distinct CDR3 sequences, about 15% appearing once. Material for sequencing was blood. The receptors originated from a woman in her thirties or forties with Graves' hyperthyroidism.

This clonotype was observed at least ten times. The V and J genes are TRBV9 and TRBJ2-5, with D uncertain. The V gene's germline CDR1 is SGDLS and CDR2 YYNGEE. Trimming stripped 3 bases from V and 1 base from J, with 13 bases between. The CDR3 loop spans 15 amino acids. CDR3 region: CASSESPGLQETQYF. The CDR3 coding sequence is TGTGCCAGCAGCGAGTCGCCGGGTCTCCAAGAGACCCAGTACTTC.

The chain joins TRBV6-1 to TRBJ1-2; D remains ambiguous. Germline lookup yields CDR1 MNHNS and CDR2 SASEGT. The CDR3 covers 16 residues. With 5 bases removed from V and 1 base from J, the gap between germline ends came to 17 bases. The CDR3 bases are TGTGCCAGCAGTCCCCTCGGAGGGTCCTTTAACTATGGCTACACCTTC. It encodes CASSPLGGSFNYGYTF.

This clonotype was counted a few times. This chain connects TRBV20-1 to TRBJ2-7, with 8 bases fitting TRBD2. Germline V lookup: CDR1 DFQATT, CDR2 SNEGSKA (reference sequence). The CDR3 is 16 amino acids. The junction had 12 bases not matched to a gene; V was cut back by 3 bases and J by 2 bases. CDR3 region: CSASDMGAGGAYEQYF. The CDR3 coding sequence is TGCAGTGCTAGTGATATGGGCGCGGGGGGAGCCTACGAGCAGTACTTC.

CDR3 in amino acids: CASSLDGIQYF. The CDR3 region has the DNA TGTGCCAGCAGCTTAGATGGCATTCAGTACTTC. The V call is TRBV7-9, the J call TRBJ2-4, with no clear D. This CDR3 is built from 11 residues. Germline assignment: CDR1 SEHNR and CDR2 FQNEAQ (reference sequence). V was clipped by 1 base and J by 9 bases, with 4 bases between them.

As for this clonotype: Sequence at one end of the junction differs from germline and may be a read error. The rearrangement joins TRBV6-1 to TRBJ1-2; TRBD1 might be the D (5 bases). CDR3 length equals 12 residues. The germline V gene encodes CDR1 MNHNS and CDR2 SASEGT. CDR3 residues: CASRSRVSGYTF. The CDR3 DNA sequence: TGTGCCAGCAGATCCAGGGTATCTGGCTACACTTTC.

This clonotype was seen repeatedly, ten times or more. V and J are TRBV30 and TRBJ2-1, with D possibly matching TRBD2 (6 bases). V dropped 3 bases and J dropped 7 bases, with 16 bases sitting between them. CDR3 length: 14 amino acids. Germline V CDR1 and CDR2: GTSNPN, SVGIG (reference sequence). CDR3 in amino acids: CAWRVSGSGNEQFF. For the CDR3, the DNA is TGTGCCTGGAGGGTATCGGGTAGCGGTAATGAGCAGTTCTTC.

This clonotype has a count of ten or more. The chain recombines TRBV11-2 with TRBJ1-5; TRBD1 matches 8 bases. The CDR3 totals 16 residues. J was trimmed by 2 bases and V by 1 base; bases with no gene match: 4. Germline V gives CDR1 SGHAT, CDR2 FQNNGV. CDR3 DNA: TGTGCCAGCAGCTTAGGGACAGGGTCTGGCAATCAGCCCCAGCATTTT. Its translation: CASSLGTGSGNQPQHF.

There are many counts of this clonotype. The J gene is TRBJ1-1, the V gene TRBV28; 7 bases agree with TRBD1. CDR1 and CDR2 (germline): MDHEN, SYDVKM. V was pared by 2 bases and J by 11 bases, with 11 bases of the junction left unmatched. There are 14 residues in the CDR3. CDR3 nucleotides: TGTGCCAGCAGTTTAGTCCCAGGGGGACCTTGGGCTTTCTTT. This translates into CASSLVPGGPWAFF.

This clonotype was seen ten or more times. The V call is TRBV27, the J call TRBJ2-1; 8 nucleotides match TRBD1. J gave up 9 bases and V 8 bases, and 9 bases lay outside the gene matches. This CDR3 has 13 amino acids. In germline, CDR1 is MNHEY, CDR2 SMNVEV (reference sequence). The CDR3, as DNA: TGTGCCAGCGCCGGACAGGGTAGGGGTGAGCAGTTCTTC. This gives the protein CASAGQGRGEQFF.

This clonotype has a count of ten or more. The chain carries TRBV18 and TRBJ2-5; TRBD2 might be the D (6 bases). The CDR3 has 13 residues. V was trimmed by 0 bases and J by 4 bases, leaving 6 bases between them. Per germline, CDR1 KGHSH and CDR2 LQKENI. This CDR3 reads CASSPPTRETQYF. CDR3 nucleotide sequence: TGTGCCAGCTCACCACCGACTAGAGAGACCCAGTACTTC.

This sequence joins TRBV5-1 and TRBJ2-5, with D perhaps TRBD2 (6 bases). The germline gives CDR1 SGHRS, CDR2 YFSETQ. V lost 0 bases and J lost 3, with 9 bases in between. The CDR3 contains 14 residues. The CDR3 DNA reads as TGCGCCAGCAGCTTGGAAGGAGGGGAAGAGACCCAGTACTTC. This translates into CASSLEGGEETQYF. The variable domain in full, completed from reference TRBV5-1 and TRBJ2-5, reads KAGVTQTPRYLIKTRGQQVTLSCSPISGHRSVSWYQQTPGQGLQFLFEYFSETQRNKGNFPGRFSGRQFSNSRSEMNVSTLELGDSALYLCASSLEGGEETQYFGPGTRLLVL.

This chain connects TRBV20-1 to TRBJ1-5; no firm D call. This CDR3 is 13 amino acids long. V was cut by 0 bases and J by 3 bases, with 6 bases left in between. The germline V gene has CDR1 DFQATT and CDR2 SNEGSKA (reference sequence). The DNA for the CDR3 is TGCAGTGCTAGAGAAGTCTCCAATCAGCCCCAGCATTTT. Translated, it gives CSAREVSNQPQHF.

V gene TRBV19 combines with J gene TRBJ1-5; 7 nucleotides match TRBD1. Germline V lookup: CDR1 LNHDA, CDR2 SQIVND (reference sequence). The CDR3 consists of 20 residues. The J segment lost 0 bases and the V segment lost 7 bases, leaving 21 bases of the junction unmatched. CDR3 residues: CASNPFPPPGQTYSNQPQHF. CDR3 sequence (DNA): TGTGCCAGTAACCCCTTTCCTCCCCCGGGACAGACTTATAGCAATCAGCCCCAGCATTTT.

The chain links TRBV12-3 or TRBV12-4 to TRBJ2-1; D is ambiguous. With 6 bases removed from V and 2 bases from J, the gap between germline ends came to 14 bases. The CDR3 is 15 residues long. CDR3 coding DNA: TGTGCCAGCAGCCCCTGGGTTGGGACCTACAATGAGCAGTTCTTC. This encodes CASSPWVGTYNEQFF.

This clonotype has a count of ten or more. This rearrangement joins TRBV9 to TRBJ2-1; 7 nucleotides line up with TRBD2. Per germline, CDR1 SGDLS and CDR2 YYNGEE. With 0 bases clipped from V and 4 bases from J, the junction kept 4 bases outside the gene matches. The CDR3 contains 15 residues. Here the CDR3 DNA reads TGTGCCAGCAGCGTAGCTCTAGCGGTTTACAATGAGCAGTTCTTC. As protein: CASSVALAVYNEQFF.

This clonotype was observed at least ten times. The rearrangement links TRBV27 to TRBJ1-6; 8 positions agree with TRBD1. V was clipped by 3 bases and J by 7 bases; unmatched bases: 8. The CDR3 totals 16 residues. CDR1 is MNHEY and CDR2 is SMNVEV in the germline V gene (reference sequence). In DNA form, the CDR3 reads TGTGCCAGCAGTTTCACCGTGGGACAGGCAAATTCACCCCTCCACTTT. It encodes CASSFTVGQANSPLHF.

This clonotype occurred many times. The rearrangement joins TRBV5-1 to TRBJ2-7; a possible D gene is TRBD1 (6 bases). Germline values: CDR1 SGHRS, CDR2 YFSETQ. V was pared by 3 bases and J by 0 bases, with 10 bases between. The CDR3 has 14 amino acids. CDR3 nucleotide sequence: TGCGCCAGCAGCTGGTTACAGGGCTCCTACGAGCAGTACTTC. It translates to CASSWLQGSYEQYF.

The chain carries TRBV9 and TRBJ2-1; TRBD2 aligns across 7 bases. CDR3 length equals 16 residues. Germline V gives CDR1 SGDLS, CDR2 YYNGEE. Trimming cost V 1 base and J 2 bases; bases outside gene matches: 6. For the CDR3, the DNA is TGTGCCAGCAGCGTACTAAGCGGGACCGCCTACAATGAGCAGTTCTTC. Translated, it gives CASSVLSGTAYNEQFF.

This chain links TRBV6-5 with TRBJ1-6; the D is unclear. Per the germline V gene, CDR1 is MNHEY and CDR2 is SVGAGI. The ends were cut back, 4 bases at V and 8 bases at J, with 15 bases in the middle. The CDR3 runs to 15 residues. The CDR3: CASSSWRARDSPLHF. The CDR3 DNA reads TGTGCCAGCAGTTCGTGGCGCGCGCGGGATTCACCCCTCCACTTT.

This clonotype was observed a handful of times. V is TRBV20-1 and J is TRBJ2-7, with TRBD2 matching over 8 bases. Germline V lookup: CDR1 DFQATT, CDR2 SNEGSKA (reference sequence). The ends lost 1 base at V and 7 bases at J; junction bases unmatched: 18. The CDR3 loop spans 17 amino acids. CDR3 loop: CSARGSGSGALSGEQYF. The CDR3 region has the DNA TGCAGTGCTAGAGGGAGCGGGAGCGGAGCTCTATCGGGGGAGCAGTACTTC.

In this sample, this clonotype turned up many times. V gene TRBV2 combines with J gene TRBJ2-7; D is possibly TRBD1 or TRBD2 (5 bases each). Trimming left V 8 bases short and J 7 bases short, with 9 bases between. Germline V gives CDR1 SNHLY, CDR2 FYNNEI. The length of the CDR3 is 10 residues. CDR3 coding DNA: TGTGCCAGCGGGGGATATGAGCAGTACTTC. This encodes CASGGYEQYF.

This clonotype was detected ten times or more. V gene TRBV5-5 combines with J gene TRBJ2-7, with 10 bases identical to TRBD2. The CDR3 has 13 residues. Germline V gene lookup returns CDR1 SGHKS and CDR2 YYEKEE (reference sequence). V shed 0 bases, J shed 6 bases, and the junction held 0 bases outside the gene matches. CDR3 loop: CASSLASGSEQYF. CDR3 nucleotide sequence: TGTGCCAGCAGCTTGGCTAGCGGGAGCGAGCAGTACTTC.

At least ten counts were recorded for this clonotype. CDR3: CASSWRGTSGSTDTQYF. As DNA, the CDR3 is TGTGCCAGCAGCTGGCGGGGGACTAGCGGGAGCACAGATACGCAGTATTTT. V gene TRBV5-5 combines with J gene TRBJ2-3, with TRBD2 identical over 12 bases. The CDR3 has 17 amino acids. Germline V gene lookup returns CDR1 SGHKS and CDR2 YYEKEE (reference sequence). V shed 3 bases and J 0 bases; nucleotides not matched to a gene: 5. The whole variable domain, remainder taken from reference TRBV5-5 and TRBJ2-3, is DAGVTQSPTHLIKTRGQQVTLRCSPISGHKSVSWYQQVLGQGPQFIFQYYEKEERGRGNFPDRFSARQFPNYSSELNVNALLLGDSALYLCASSWRGTSGSTDTQYFGPGTRLTVL.